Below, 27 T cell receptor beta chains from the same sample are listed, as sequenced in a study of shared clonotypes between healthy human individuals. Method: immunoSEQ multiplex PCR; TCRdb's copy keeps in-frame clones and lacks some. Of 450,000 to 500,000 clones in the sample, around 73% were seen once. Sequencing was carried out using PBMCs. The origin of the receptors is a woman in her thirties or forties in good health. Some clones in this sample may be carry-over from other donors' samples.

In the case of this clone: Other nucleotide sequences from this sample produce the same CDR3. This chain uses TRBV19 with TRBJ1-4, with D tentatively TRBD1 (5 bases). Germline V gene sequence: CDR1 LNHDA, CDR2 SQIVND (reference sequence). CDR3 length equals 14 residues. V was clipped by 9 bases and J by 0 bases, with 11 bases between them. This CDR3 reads CASATAATNEKLFF. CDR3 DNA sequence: TGTGCCAGCGCGACAGCTGCAACTAATGAAAAACTGTTTTTT.

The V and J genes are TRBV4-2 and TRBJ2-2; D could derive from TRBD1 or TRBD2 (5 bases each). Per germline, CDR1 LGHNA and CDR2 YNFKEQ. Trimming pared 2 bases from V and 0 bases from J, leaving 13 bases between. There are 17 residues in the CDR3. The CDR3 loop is CASSQHRDGPNTGELFF. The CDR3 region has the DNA TGTGCCAGCAGCCAACACCGGGACGGCCCGAACACCGGGGAGCTGTTTTTT.

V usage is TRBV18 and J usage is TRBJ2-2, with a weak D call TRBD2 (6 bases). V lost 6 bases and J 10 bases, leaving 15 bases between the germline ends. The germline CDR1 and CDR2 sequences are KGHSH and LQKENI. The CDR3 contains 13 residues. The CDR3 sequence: CASSPGLWEELFF. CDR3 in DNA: TGTGCCAGCTCCCCGGGACTCTGGGAGGAGCTGTTTTTT.

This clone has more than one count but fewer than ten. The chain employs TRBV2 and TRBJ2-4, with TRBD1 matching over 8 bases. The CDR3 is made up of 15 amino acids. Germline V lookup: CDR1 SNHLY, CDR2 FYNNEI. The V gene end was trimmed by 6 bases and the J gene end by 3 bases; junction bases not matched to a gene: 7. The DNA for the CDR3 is TGTGCCAGCAGGACAGGGGTTGGGAGCAAAAACATTCAGTACTTC. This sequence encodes CASRTGVGSKNIQYF.

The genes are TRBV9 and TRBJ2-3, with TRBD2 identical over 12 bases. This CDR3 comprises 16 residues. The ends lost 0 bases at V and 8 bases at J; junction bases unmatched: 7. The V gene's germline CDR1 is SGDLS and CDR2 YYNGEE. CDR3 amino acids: CASSVEGLAGTFTQYF. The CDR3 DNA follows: TGTGCCAGCAGCGTAGAGGGACTAGCGGGTACGTTTACGCAGTATTTT. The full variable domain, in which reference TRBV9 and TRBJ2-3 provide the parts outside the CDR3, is DSGVTQTPKHLITATGQRVTLRCSPRSGDLSVYWYQQSLDQGLQFLIQYYNGEERAKGNILERFSAQQFPDLHSELNLSSLELGDSALYFCASSVEGLAGTFTQYFGPGTRLTVL.

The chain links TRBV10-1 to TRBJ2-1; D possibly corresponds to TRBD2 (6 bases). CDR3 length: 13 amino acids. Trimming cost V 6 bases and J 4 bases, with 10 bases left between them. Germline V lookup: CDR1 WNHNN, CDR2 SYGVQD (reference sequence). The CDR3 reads CASSPGLYNEQFF. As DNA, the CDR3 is TGCGCCAGCAGCCCGGGACTGTACAATGAGCAGTTCTTC.

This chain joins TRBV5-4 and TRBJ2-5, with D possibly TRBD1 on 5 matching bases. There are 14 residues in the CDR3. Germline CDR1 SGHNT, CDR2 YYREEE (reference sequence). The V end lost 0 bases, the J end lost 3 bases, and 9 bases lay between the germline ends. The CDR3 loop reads CASSLDRRKETQYF. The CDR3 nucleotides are TGTGCCAGCAGCTTGGACAGGCGAAAAGAGACCCAGTACTTC.

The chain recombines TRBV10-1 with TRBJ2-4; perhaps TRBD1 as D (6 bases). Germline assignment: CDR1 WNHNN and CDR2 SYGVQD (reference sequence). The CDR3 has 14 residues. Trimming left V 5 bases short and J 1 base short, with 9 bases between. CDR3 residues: CASSPGQAKNIQYF. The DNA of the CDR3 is TGCGCCAGCAGTCCTGGACAGGCCAAAAACATTCAGTACTTC.

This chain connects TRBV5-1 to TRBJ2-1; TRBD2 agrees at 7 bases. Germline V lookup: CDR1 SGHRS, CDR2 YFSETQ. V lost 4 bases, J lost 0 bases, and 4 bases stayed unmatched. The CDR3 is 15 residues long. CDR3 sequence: CASSRSGDSYNEQFF. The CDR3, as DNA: TGCGCCAGCAGCCGGAGCGGGGACTCCTACAATGAGCAGTTCTTC.

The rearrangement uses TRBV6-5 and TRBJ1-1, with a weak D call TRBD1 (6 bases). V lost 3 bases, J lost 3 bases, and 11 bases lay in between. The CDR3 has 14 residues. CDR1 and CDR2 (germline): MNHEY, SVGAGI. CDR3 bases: TGTGCCAGCAGTTATACAGGGAGAGACACTGAAGCTTTCTTT. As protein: CASSYTGRDTEAFF.

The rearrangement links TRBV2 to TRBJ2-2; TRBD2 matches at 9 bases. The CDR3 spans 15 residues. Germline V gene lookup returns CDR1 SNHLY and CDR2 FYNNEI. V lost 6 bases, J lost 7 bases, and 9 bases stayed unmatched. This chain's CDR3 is CASRLIAGENGELFF. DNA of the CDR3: TGTGCCAGCAGGTTAATAGCGGGAGAAAACGGGGAGCTGTTTTTT.

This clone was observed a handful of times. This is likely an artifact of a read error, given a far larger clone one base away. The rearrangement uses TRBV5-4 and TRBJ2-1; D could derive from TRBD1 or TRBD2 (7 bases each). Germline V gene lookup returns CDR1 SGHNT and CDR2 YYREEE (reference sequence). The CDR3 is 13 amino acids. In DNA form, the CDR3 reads TGTGCCAGCAGCCTGAGCGGGACAGCTGAGCGGTTCTTC. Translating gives CASSLSGTAERFF. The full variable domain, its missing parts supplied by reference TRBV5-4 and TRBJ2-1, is ETGVTQSPTHLIKTRGQQVTLRCSSQSGHNTVSWYQQALGQGPQFIFQYYREEENGRGNFPPRFSGLQFPNYSSELNVNALELDDSALYLCASSLSGTAERFFGPGTRLTVL.

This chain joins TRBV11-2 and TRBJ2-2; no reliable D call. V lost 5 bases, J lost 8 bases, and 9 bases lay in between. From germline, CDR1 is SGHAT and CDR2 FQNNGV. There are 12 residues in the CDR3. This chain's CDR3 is CASSGLTGELFF. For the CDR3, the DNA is TGTGCCAGCAGCGGTCTGACAGGGGAGCTGTTTTTT. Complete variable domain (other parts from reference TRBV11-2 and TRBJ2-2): EAGVAQSPRYKIIEKRQSVAFWCNPISGHATLYWYQQILGQGPKLLIQFQNNGVVDDSQLPKDRFSAERLKGVDSTLKIQPAKLEDSAVYLCASSGLTGELFFGEGSRLTVL.

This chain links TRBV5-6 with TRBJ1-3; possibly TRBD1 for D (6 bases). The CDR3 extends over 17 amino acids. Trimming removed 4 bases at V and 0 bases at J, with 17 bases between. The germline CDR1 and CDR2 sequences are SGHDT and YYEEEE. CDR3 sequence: CASSQLRTVRSGNTIYF. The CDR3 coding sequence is TGTGCCAGCAGCCAACTTAGGACAGTGCGCTCTGGAAACACCATATATTTT.

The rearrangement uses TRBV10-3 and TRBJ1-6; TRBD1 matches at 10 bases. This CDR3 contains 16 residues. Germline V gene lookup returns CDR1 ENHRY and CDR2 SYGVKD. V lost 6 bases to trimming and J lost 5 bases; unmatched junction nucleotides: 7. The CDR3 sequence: CAIREGTGDDNSPLHF. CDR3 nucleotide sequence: TGTGCCATCAGGGAGGGGACAGGGGACGATAATTCACCCCTCCACTTT.

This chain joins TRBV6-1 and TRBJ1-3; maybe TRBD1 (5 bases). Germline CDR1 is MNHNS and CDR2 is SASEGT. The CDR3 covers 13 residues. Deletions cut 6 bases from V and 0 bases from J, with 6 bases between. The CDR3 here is CASSRVSGNTIYF. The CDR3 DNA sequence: TGTGCCAGCAGCAGGGTCTCTGGAAACACCATATATTTT.

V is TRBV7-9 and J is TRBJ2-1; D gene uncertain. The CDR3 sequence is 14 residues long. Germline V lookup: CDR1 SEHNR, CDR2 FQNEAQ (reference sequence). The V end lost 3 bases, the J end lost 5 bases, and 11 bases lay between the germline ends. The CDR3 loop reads CASSFRLNHNEQFF. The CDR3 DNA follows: TGTGCCAGCAGCTTTAGACTCAACCACAATGAGCAGTTCTTC. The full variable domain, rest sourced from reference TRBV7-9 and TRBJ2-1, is DTGVSQNPRHKITKRGQNVTFRCDPISEHNRLYWYRQTLGQGPEFLTYFQNEAQLEKSRLLSDRFSAERPKGSFSTLEIQRTEQGDSAMYLCASSFRLNHNEQFFGPGTRLTVL.

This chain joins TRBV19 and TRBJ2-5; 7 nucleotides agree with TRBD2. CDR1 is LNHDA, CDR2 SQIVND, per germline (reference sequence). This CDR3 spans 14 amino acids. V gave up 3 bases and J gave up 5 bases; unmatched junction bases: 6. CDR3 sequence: CASSIGGRVETQYF. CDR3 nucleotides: TGTGCCAGTAGTATTGGCGGGAGAGTTGAGACCCAGTACTTC.

CDR3: CASWGGRGLIYEQYF. As DNA, the CDR3 is TGCGCCAGCTGGGGTGGTAGGGGACTCATCTACGAGCAGTACTTC. This sequence joins TRBV5-1 and TRBJ2-7, with D tentatively TRBD2 (6 bases). Germline V gene lookup returns CDR1 SGHRS and CDR2 YFSETQ. V was clipped by 7 bases and J by 3 bases, with 20 bases between them. The CDR3 is 15 amino acids.

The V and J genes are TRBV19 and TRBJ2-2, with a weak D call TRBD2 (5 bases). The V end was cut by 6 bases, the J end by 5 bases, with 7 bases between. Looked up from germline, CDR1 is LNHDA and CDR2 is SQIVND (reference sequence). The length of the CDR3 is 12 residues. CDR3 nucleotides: TGTGCCAGTAGAGCGGTGACCGGGGAGCTGTTTTTT. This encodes CASRAVTGELFF.

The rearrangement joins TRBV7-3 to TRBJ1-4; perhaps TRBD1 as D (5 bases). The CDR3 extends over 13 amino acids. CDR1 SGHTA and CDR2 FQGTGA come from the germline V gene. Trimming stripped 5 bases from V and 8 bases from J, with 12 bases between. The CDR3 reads CASSRDVGEKLFF. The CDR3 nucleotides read TGTGCCAGCAGCCGGGACGTCGGGGAAAAACTGTTTTTT.

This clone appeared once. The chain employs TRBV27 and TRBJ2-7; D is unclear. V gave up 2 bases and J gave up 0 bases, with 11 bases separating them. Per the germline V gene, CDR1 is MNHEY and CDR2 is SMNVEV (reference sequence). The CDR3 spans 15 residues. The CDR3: CASSLTATISYEQYF. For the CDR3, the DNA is TGTGCCAGCAGTTTAACGGCTACCATCTCCTACGAGCAGTACTTC.

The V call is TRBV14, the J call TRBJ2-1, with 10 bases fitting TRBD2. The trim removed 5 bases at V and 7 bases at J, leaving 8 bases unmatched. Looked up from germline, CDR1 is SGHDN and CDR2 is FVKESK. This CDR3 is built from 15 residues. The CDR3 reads CASSGRGLASNEQFF. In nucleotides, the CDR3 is TGTGCCAGCAGCGGAAGGGGACTAGCGTCGAATGAGCAGTTCTTC. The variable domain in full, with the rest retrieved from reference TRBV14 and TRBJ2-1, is EAGVTQFPSHSVIEKGQTVTLRCDPISGHDNLYWYRRVMGKEIKFLLHFVKESKQDESGMPNNRFLAERTGGTYSTLKVQPAELEDSGVYFCASSGRGLASNEQFFGPGTRLTVL.

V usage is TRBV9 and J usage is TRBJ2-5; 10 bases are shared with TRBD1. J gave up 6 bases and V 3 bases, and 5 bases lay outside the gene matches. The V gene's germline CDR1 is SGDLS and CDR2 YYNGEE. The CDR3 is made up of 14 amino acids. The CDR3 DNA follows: TGTGCCAGCAGCGCGACAGGGGGCTCGAAGACCCAGTACTTC. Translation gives CASSATGGSKTQYF. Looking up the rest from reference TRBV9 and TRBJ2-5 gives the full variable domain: DSGVTQTPKHLITATGQRVTLRCSPRSGDLSVYWYQQSLDQGLQFLIQYYNGEERAKGNILERFSAQQFPDLHSELNLSSLELGDSALYFCASSATGGSKTQYFGPGTRLLVL.

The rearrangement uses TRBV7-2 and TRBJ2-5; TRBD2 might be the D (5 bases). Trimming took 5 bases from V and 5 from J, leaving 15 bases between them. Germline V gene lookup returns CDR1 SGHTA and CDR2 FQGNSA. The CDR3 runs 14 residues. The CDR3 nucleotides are TGTGCCAGCAGCCCGCGGACTCTTAGGGAGACCCAGTACTTC. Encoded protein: CASSPRTLRETQYF.

CDR3: CASSLGAATDTQYF. The CDR3 DNA reads as TGTGCCAGCAGCTTAGGGGCGGCCACAGATACGCAGTATTTT. The chain has TRBV7-2 and TRBJ2-3; no firm D call. Trimming took off 1 base at V and 2 bases at J, with 7 bases between the two ends. The CDR3 totals 14 residues. Germline values: CDR1 SGHTA, CDR2 FQGNSA.

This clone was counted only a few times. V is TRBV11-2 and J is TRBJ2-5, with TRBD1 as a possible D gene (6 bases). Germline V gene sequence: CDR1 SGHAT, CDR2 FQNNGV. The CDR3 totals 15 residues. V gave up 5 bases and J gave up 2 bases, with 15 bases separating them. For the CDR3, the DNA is TGTGCCAGCAGCCTGAAGGGACACCAGCAAGAGACCCAGTACTTC. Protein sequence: CASSLKGHQQETQYF.